The 20 T cell receptor beta chains presented below share a single source sample, sequenced in a study of T cells in Graves' hyperthyroidism and ophthalmopathy. Regions amplified from RNA transcripts were the TCR beta CDR3 regions. Researchers ran a first-round RT-PCR on the TCR CDR3 using the HTBI primer set. TCRdb recomputed calls from the multiplex PCR reads with MiXCR, one row per CDR3 protein. In the table there are hundreds of thousands of distinct CDR3 sequences, under 15% of which are singletons. The sample comprised blood. The receptors here all came from a woman in her 40s with Graves' ophthalmopathy.

This clonotype has only a few counts. The chain couples TRBV5-1 to TRBJ1-1; D may be TRBD1 (5 bases). CDR1 and CDR2 from the germline V gene are SGHRS and YFSETQ. This CDR3 has 14 amino acids. V was shortened by 3 bases and J by 1 base, with 10 bases between the two germline ends. DNA of the CDR3: TGCGCCAGCAGCTCCCGGGGGGGGAACACTGAAGCTTTCTTT. Translation gives CASSSRGGNTEAFF.

This clonotype has at least ten counts. This chain connects TRBV9 to TRBJ1-2; 10 positions match TRBD1. Per germline, CDR1 SGDLS and CDR2 YYNGEE. V lost 0 bases to trimming and J lost 5 bases; unmatched junction nucleotides: 7. The CDR3 totals 16 residues. Here the CDR3 DNA reads TGTGCCAGCAGCGTAGAGTTTGGGACAGGGGATTATGGCTACACCTTC. This gives the protein CASSVEFGTGDYGYTF.

This clonotype has just a few counts. The rearrangement joins TRBV30 to TRBJ2-3, with 8 nucleotides matching TRBD1. The germline V gene encodes CDR1 GTSNPN and CDR2 SVGIG (reference sequence). The V gene end was trimmed by 7 bases and the J gene end by 4 bases; junction bases not matched to a gene: 7. The length of the CDR3 is 13 residues. The DNA for the CDR3 is TGTGCCTCGGGGACAGGTTGGGCAGATACGCAGTATTTT. It translates to CASGTGWADTQYF.

This clonotype was detected only a few times. This sequence joins TRBV6-1 and TRBJ1-3; TRBD1 might be the D (6 bases). Germline lookup yields CDR1 MNHNS and CDR2 SASEGT. V lost 6 bases and J 0 bases, leaving 15 bases between the germline ends. The CDR3 length is 16 residues. The CDR3 region has the DNA TGTGCCAGCAGGAAGGGGGAGGCCTACTCTGGAAACACCATATATTTT. Protein sequence: CASRKGEAYSGNTIYF.

In this sample, this clonotype turned up many times. The J gene is TRBJ1-2, the V gene TRBV15, with 7 bases that match TRBD1. CDR1 is LNHNV and CDR2 is YYDKDF in the germline V gene (reference sequence). The J segment lost 4 bases and the V segment lost 2 bases, leaving 7 bases of the junction unmatched. This CDR3 is built from 15 residues. CDR3 nucleotides: TGTGCCACCAGCAGATACCGGGACAGTCCCTATGGCTACACCTTC. Translation gives CATSRYRDSPYGYTF.

The sample holds a few counts of this clonotype. The chain couples TRBV6-5 to TRBJ1-5; no firm D call. The CDR3 totals 16 residues. V lost 4 bases to trimming and J lost 3 bases, with 16 bases between them. The germline gives CDR1 MNHEY, CDR2 SVGAGI. CDR3 sequence reads: CASSSRRSQNNQPQHF. In nucleotides, the CDR3 is TGTGCCAGCAGTTCCCGTCGGTCCCAGAACAATCAGCCCCAGCATTTT.

This clonotype turned up a few times. The chain employs TRBV19 and TRBJ1-6, with D perhaps matching TRBD1 (6 bases). Germline values: CDR1 LNHDA, CDR2 SQIVND (reference sequence). V gave up 3 bases and J gave up 7 bases, with 10 bases separating them. The CDR3 consists of 14 residues. CDR3 residues: CASSIRGLNSPLHF. As DNA, the CDR3 is TGTGCCAGTAGTATCAGGGGTTTAAATTCACCCCTCCACTTT. The whole variable domain, filled in from reference TRBV19 and TRBJ1-6, reads DGGITQSPKYLFRKEGQNVTLSCEQNLNHDAMYWYRQDPGQGLRLIYYSQIVNDFQKGDIAEGYSVSREKKESFPLTVTSAQKNPTAFYLCASSIRGLNSPLHFGNGTRLTVT.

This clonotype was detected many times. The V gene is TRBV10-3, the J gene TRBJ2-7; no clear D. V lost 3 bases and J lost 3, with 9 bases in between. The V gene's germline CDR1 is ENHRY and CDR2 SYGVKD. The CDR3 is 13 residues long. The DNA for the CDR3 is TGTGCCATCAGTGATGCCCCTAGCTACGAGCAGTACTTC. This gives the protein CAISDAPSYEQYF.

This clonotype was observed at least ten times. The V and J genes are TRBV15 and TRBJ2-5, with TRBD2 identical over 10 bases. CDR1 and CDR2 (germline): LNHNV, YYDKDF (reference sequence). The CDR3 is made up of 16 amino acids. V lost 5 bases and J lost 5; bases outside the gene matches: 11. CDR3 sequence reads: CATSGRAGGLVETQYF. CDR3 coding DNA: TGTGCCACCAGCGGGCGAGCGGGGGGGCTCGTGGAGACCCAGTACTTC.

There are many counts of this clonotype. This chain connects TRBV10-3 to TRBJ2-7; D gene unclear. V lost 4 bases and J lost 0, with 13 bases in between. Germline loops: CDR1 ENHRY, CDR2 SYGVKD. The CDR3 extends over 15 amino acids. The CDR3 region is CAISAGSLLSYEQYF. CDR3 coding DNA: TGTGCCATCAGTGCCGGTAGCCTCCTCTCCTACGAGCAGTACTTC.

CDR3: CAWSVRGQGLYEQYF. The CDR3 nucleotides read TGTGCCTGGAGTGTACGAGGACAGGGACTCTACGAGCAGTACTTC. V is TRBV30 and J is TRBJ2-7; 8 bases line up with TRBD1. V was pared by 0 bases and J by 3 bases, with 7 bases of the junction left unmatched. This CDR3 region has 15 residues. CDR1 is GTSNPN and CDR2 is SVGIG in the germline V gene (reference sequence).

At least ten counts were recorded for this clonotype. V and J are TRBV6-5 and TRBJ1-2; D is possibly TRBD1 (6 bases). V was trimmed by 6 bases and J by 2 bases, leaving 10 bases between them. This CDR3 has 13 residues. The germline CDR1 and CDR2 sequences are MNHEY and SVGAGI. The CDR3 loop reads CASRWGQNYGYTF. CDR3 in DNA: TGTGCCAGCAGATGGGGACAAAACTATGGCTACACCTTC.

In its sample, this clonotype was seen many times. The chain uses TRBV28 and TRBJ2-5, with D maybe TRBD1 (5 bases). Per germline, CDR1 MDHEN and CDR2 SYDVKM. The length of the CDR3 is 15 residues. V dropped 5 bases and J dropped 4 bases, with 17 bases sitting between them. In DNA, the CDR3 is TGTGCCAGCAGTGGGAAGTTAGGGGTGCTAGAGACCCAGTACTTC. Amino acids: CASSGKLGVLETQYF.

The chain has TRBV11-2 and TRBJ2-5; D is possibly TRBD2 (6 bases). The CDR3 extends over 15 amino acids. V gave up 3 bases and J gave up 5 bases, with 16 bases separating them. CDR1 is SGHAT, CDR2 FQNNGV, per germline. This chain's CDR3 is CASSLSFGGRETQYF. CDR3 in DNA: TGTGCCAGCAGCTTGTCCTTTGGAGGGCGCGAGACCCAGTACTTC.

On this clonotype: A read error may be the cause here, since a much bigger clone is one base away. This chain joins TRBV5-8 and TRBJ1-1; no clear D gene. V lost 0 bases and J 6 bases, leaving 15 bases between the germline ends. The CDR3 is made up of 15 amino acids. Looked up from germline, CDR1 is SGHTS and CDR2 is YDEGEE. The CDR3 bases are TGTGCCAGCAGCTTGGTACCACGGACCCTCTCTGAAGCTTTCTTT. The encoded protein is CASSLVPRTLSEAFF. The variable domain in full, with the rest retrieved from reference TRBV5-8 and TRBJ1-1, is EAGVTQSPTHLIKTRGQQATLRCSPISGHTSVYWYQQALGLGLQFLLWYDEGEERNRGNFPPRFSGRQFPNYSSELNVNALELEDSALYLCASSLVPRTLSEAFFGQGTRLTVV.

This clonotype has a count of ten or more. This chain joins TRBV6-5 and TRBJ2-5; TRBD2 matches 13 bases. The V gene end was trimmed by 4 bases and the J gene end by 6 bases; junction bases not matched to a gene: 8. Germline V lookup: CDR1 MNHEY, CDR2 SVGAGI. This CDR3 spans 16 amino acids. DNA of the CDR3: TGTGCCAGCAGTTCCGCGGGACTAGCGGGACGACAGACCCAGTACTTC. Translation gives CASSSAGLAGRQTQYF.

This clonotype has at least ten counts. The chain combines TRBV12-3 or TRBV12-4 with TRBJ1-2; the D is unclear. This CDR3 region has 16 residues. V was cut by 5 bases and J by 7 bases, with 23 bases left in between. Here the CDR3 DNA reads TGTGCCAGCAGTCCACGTGCGTTCGAAGATAAAACTGGCTACACCTTC. Translated: CASSPRAFEDKTGYTF.

This clonotype has a count of ten or more. The chain employs TRBV7-8 and TRBJ1-6; D not resolved. The CDR3 extends over 13 amino acids. The germline gives CDR1 SGHVS, CDR2 FQNEAQ. V lost 1 base and J lost 6, with 4 bases in between. Here the CDR3 DNA reads TGTGCCAGCAGCTTAGAGGTTAATTCACCCCTCCACTTT. Its translation: CASSLEVNSPLHF.

This clonotype was picked up many times. V usage is TRBV28 and J usage is TRBJ2-5; D remains unclear. Looked up from germline, CDR1 is MDHEN and CDR2 is SYDVKM. The CDR3 spans 15 residues. The V gene lost 6 bases and the J gene lost 3 bases, with 17 bases spanning the gap. CDR3 DNA sequence: TGTGCCAGCAGCTTAGTGGGAATGGCAGAAGAGACCCAGTACTTC. It translates to CASSLVGMAEETQYF.

The chain uses TRBV20-1 and TRBJ2-7, with 8 bases that match TRBD2. V trimming: 1 base; J trimming: 1 base; junction bases outside the gene matches: 9. This CDR3 has 16 amino acids. Per the germline V gene, CDR1 is DFQATT and CDR2 is SNEGSKA (reference sequence). CDR3 residues: CSARVASGWRSYEQYF. The CDR3 DNA follows: TGCAGTGCTAGAGTGGCTAGCGGGTGGCGGTCCTACGAGCAGTACTTC.